This is a list of T cell receptor beta chains from one sample in a study of CD8+CD57+ T cells in acquired aplastic anemia. From the reads, TCRdb called clonotypes with MiXCR, one entry per CDR3 protein. The sample has fewer than 250,000 distinct CDR3 sequences; roughly 56% are singletons. The sequencing input was sorted CD4+, CD8+, or CD8+CD57+ T cells (not recorded which) from PBMCs. These receptors came from a human donor in good health, serving as a control. The CDR3 runs from the conserved cysteine through the conserved F or W. D genes are given only for firm matches.

D	V	J	CDR3
TRBD1	TRBV9	TRBJ1-2	CASSPSATGNYGYTF
NA	TRBV5-1	TRBJ2-3	CASSFADTQYF
NA	TRBV7-8	TRBJ2-3	CASSLVGGSGTDTQYF
NA	TRBV29-1	TRBJ1-4	CSVAREGANEKLFF
TRBD1	TRBV6-5	TRBJ2-7	CASSDRDRGRYEQYF
NA	TRBV7-2	TRBJ1-1	CASSFYIRTEAFF
TRBD1	TRBV7-9	TRBJ2-3	CASSFRTGGTDTQYF
NA	TRBV15	TRBJ1-5	CATSRAGENQPQHF
TRBD2	TRBV24-1	TRBJ2-7	CATSRKRGARNEQYF
TRBD1	TRBV19	TRBJ2-3	CASSSGQGTDTQYF
TRBD1	TRBV4-3	TRBJ1-6	CASSQKPVGTGTLNSPLHF
NA	TRBV6-5	TRBJ2-3	CASGRGAGTDTQYF
TRBD1	TRBV2	TRBJ2-5	CASSEAGTAGETQYF